This T cell receptor (beta chain) was sequenced in a study of response to subunit inactivated influenza vaccine. Study-level findings and limits: T cells newly recruited by each seasonal influenza vaccination are few, the authors suggested.

Via MiXCR, TCRdb re-called the RT-PCR reads, giving one row per CDR3 protein. The table has roughly 700,000 distinct CDR3 sequences, roughly 14% seen once. The CDR3 loop spans 16 amino acids. With 2 bases removed from V and 4 bases from J, the gap between germline ends came to 15 bases. Germline V gene sequence: CDR1 SGHTA, CDR2 FQGNSA. This clonotype was observed a handful of times. Its cognate antigen is unknown. This sequence joins TRBV7-2 and TRBJ1-5, with D hard to call. The sample was PBMCs from blood, taken approximately 15 days before vaccination. The receptor's source is a man aged 50-60 years who received an inactivated influenza vaccine. DNA of the CDR3: TGTGCCAGCAGCTTAACCGGGAACTTGTTTAATCAGCCCCAGCATTTT. Translated: CASSLTGNLFNQPQHF.